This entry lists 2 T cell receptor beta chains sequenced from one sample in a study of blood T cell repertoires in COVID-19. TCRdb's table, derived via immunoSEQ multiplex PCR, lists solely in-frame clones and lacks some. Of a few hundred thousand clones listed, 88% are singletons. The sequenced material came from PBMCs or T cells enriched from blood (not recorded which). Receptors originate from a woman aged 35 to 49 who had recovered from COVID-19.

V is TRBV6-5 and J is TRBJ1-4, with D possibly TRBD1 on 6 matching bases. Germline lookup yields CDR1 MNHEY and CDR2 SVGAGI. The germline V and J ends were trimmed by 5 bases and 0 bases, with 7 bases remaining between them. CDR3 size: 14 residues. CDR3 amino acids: CASSRQATNEKLFF. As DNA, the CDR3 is TGTGCCAGCAGTCGACAGGCAACTAATGAAAAACTGTTTTTT.

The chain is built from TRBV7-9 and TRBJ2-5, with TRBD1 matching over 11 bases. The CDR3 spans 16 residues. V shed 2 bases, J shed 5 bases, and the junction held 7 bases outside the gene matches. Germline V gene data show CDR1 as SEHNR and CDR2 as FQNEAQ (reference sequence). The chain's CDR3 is CASSLSRTGGLETQYF. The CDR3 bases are TGTGCCAGCAGCTTATCGAGGACAGGGGGCTTGGAGACCCAGTACTTC.